This T cell receptor (beta chain) was identified during a study of OX40 agonist ivuxolimab in advanced cancers. About the full investigation: Ivuxolimab was a fully human IgG2 agonistic monoclonal antibody targeting the costimulatory receptor OX40 (CD134). Intravenous ivuxolimab was administered to patients every 2 weeks at six dose levels: 0.01, 0.1, 0.3, 1.5, 3 and 10 mg/kg. Of the roughly 50 dose-escalation patients, hepatocellular carcinoma was present in around 19, melanoma in approximately 15, renal cell carcinoma in 9 and head and neck cancer in 9. In the dose-escalation cohort, around four fifths of patients were male, and the mean age was approximately 60 years with a range of about 20 to 80. Prior anti-PD-1, anti-PD-L1 or anti-CTLA-4 therapy was permitted, and about two fifths of dose-escalation patients had received checkpoint inhibitors. Three dose-escalation patients achieved partial responses, one with hepatocellular carcinoma and two with cutaneous melanoma. Peripheral TCRbeta sequencing aimed to test whether ivuxolimab altered TCR sequence diversity and caused clonal T-cell expansion. The paper describes the monotherapy dose-escalation part (N of about 47 patients) of the phase I trial of ivuxolimab. The paper's findings and limits, for the study overall: In partial responders in the 0.1-3.0 mg/kg groups, normalized peripheral clonal expansion was found to be among the lowest, especially among CD8+ T cells. After ivuxolimab, CD8+ T cells had more expanded clones than CD4+ T cells on average. Low levels of normalized T-cell clonal expansion were also seen in some patients who did not respond. The antigen specificity of the clonally expanded peripheral T cells was not determined. At doses of 0.1 to 3.0 mg/kg, clonal expansion of both CD4+ and CD8+ T cells in blood was seen between baseline and week 6.

With regard to this clone: The clone's antigen remains unknown. One base away there is no much larger clone; base qualities are not given.

For sequencing of the TCRbeta CDR3 region, genomic DNA was extracted from the sorted cells. TCRbeta CDR3 regions were sequenced using the immunoSEQ Assay. In TCRdb, the immuneACCESS table is reduced to in-frame sequences with V and J assigned. These tables do not hold every clone; where another copy was compared, an unresolved V gene accounts for under half, and the others remain unexplained. This sample gives approximately 89,000 clones in total; roughly 93% of them show up just once. Approximately 0.7% of the sample goes to the ten largest clones. Patients with autoimmune disease history or receiving systemic immunosuppression were excluded from the trial. Peripheral blood for TCR sequencing was collected from all dose cohorts at baseline, on cycle 4 day 1, and on cycle 7 day 1. The samples were drawn from a first-in-human, open-label, multicenter phase I dose-escalation trial of ivuxolimab. The trial enrolled adults with locally advanced or metastatic head and neck squamous cell, hepatocellular, melanoma or renal cell carcinoma. Before TCR sequencing, CD4+ and CD8+ T cells were separately sorted from peripheral blood.

V is reduced by 5 bases and J by 8 bases, leaving a spacing of 15 bases between them. The germline V gene gives CDR1 as MNHNS and CDR2 as SASEGT. The CDR3 runs 13 residues from the cysteine to the phenylalanine. The CDR3 DNA has 39 bases and is translated from base 1. The sequencing here drew on CD4+ or CD8+ T cells sorted from blood, taken in a trial of the OX40 agonist ivuxolimab. This receptor was taken from an adult with an advanced solid tumor such as melanoma, head and neck, liver or kidney cancer. The chain uses TRBV6-1 and TRBJ1-2, with a tentative D gene TRBD1 over 6 matching bases. This receptor has the CDR3 CASSSGTLYGYTF. The DNA sequence is given as TGTGCCAGCAGTAGCGGGACACTTTACGGCTACACCTTC.